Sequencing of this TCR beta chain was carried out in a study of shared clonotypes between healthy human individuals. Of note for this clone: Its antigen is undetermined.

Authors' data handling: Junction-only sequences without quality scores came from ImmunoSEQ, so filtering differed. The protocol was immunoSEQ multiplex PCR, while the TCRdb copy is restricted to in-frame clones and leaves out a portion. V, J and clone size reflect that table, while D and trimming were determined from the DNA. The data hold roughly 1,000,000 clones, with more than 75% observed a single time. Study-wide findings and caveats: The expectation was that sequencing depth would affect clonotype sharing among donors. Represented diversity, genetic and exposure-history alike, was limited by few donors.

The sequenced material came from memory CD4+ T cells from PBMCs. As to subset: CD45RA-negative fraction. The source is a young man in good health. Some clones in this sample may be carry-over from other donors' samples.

CDR3 loop: CASSQAHGTPYEQYF. In nucleotides, the CDR3 is TGCGCCAGCAGCCAAGCCCACGGAACCCCCTACGAGCAGTACTTC. V and J are TRBV4-1 and TRBJ2-7; D call uncertain. Germline V gene data show CDR1 as MGHRA and CDR2 as YSYEKL. The CDR3 has 15 amino acids. Trimming removed 1 base from V and 2 bases from J, with 12 bases in between.